One and the same sample provided the 28 T cell receptor beta chains below, sequenced in a study of shared clonotypes between healthy human individuals. CD45RO-negative cells were positively selected for CCR7, leaving out terminally differentiated effector memory CD45RA+ cells. The protocol was immunoSEQ multiplex PCR, while the TCRdb copy is restricted to in-frame clones and leaves out a portion. The sample has 2 million to 2.5 million clones, roughly 91% seen once. The sample was naive CD8+ T cells from PBMCs. These receptors came from a man aged 18 to 29 in good health. Some clones in this sample may be carry-over from other donors' samples.

The chain recombines TRBV19 with TRBJ2-2, with 8 bases fitting TRBD1. CDR3 size: 15 residues. The germline V gene has CDR1 LNHDA and CDR2 SQIVND (reference sequence). The trim removed 11 bases at V and 3 bases at J, leaving 11 bases unmatched. The CDR3 loop reads CASWGRGHDTGELFF. As DNA, the CDR3 is TGTGCCTCTTGGGGCAGGGGGCATGACACCGGGGAGCTGTTTTTT.

The rearrangement links TRBV7-8 to TRBJ2-7; unclear D gene. The germline V gene encodes CDR1 SGHVS and CDR2 FQNEAQ. The CDR3 spans 14 residues. The ends were cut back, 3 bases at V and 0 bases at J, with 9 bases in the middle. The CDR3 sequence: CASSLGSSSYEQYF. The DNA for the CDR3 is TGTGCCAGCAGCTTGGGGTCGAGCTCCTACGAGCAGTACTTC.

The rearrangement joins TRBV7-9 to TRBJ2-1, with unresolved D. The CDR3 loop spans 13 amino acids. Trimming took off 0 bases at V and 5 bases at J, with 5 bases between the two ends. The germline V gene encodes CDR1 SEHNR and CDR2 FQNEAQ (reference sequence). The CDR3: CASSLASNNEQFF. CDR3 in DNA: TGTGCCAGCAGCTTAGCGTCAAACAATGAGCAGTTCTTC.

The chain uses TRBV9 and TRBJ2-7; 7 nucleotides match TRBD1. The ends lost 0 bases at V and 1 base at J; junction bases unmatched: 4. The CDR3 runs 15 residues. Germline assignment: CDR1 SGDLS and CDR2 YYNGEE. In DNA form, the CDR3 reads TGTGCCAGCAGCGTAGAATGGGACAGATCCTACGAGCAGTACTTC. Amino acid sequence: CASSVEWDRSYEQYF.

This chain uses TRBV29-1 with TRBJ2-7; 7 bases agree with TRBD2. V gave up 6 bases and J gave up 2 bases; unmatched junction bases: 4. Germline V gene sequence: CDR1 SQVTM, CDR2 ANQGSEA. This CDR3 comprises 12 residues. The CDR3 DNA follows: TGCAGCGTAACGGGAGGCCCCTACGAGCAGTACTTC. The encoded protein is CSVTGGPYEQYF.

V is TRBV7-9 and J is TRBJ2-1; 7 nucleotides agree with TRBD2. The length of the CDR3 is 16 residues. The J segment lost 7 bases and the V segment lost 1 base, leaving 10 bases of the junction unmatched. Looked up from germline, CDR1 is SEHNR and CDR2 is FQNEAQ (reference sequence). The CDR3 bases are TGTGCCAGCAGCTTAGTTGGCGGGAGATTAGGGAATGAGCAGTTCTTC. Protein sequence: CASSLVGGRLGNEQFF.

This chain links TRBV11-2 with TRBJ2-2; weak D call: TRBD2 (5 bases). V was cut by 5 bases and J by 8 bases, with 18 bases left in between. The CDR3 runs 15 residues. Germline V gene data show CDR1 as SGHAT and CDR2 as FQNNGV. CDR3 coding DNA: TGTGCCAGCAGCCATTACTTTTCGGGGTTTGGGGAGCTGTTTTTT. As protein: CASSHYFSGFGELFF.

This chain connects TRBV27 to TRBJ2-5; 7 bases are a match to TRBD1. With the DNA end fitting TRBJ2-7 better, the J assignment may be wrong. CDR1 MNHEY and CDR2 SMNVEV come from the germline V gene (reference sequence). CDR3 length equals 14 residues. This CDR3 reads CASSPRQGSYEQYF. For the CDR3, the DNA is TGTGCCAGCAGTCCCCGACAGGGTTCCTACGAGCAGTACTTC.

The rearrangement uses TRBV6-1 and TRBJ2-1, with 9 bases lining up with TRBD1. After removal of 8 bases from V and 7 bases from J, the junction contained 9 bases not matched to a gene. The CDR3 loop spans 14 amino acids. CDR1 is MNHNS and CDR2 is SASEGT in the germline V gene. The DNA of the CDR3 is TGTGCCAGCGAACTCCGGGACAGGGTTAATGAGCAGTTCTTC. This encodes CASELRDRVNEQFF.

The chain employs TRBV30 and TRBJ1-1, with a possible D match to TRBD1 (5 bases). This CDR3 has 14 amino acids. Germline lookup yields CDR1 GTSNPN and CDR2 SVGIG (reference sequence). With 2 bases removed from V and 0 bases from J, the gap between germline ends came to 10 bases. CDR3 DNA: TGTGCCTGGAGTTGGGGCGGATTGAACACTGAAGCTTTCTTT. Its translation is CAWSWGGLNTEAFF. The full variable domain, in which reference TRBV30 and TRBJ1-1 provide the parts outside the CDR3, is SQTIHQWPATLVQPVGSPLSLECTVEGTSNPNLYWYRQAAGRGLQLLFYSVGIGQISSEVPQNLSASRPQDRQFILSSKKLLLSDSGFYLCAWSWGGLNTEAFFGQGTRLTVV.

The chain links TRBV7-9 to TRBJ2-7; no reliable D call. The CDR3 sequence is 14 residues long. Germline values: CDR1 SEHNR, CDR2 FQNEAQ (reference sequence). Trimming removed 8 bases at V and 2 bases at J, with 16 bases between. The CDR3 loop reads CASARAGVTYEQYF. The CDR3 DNA follows: TGTGCCAGCGCCAGAGCCGGAGTAACCTACGAGCAGTACTTC.

V gene TRBV4-3 combines with J gene TRBJ2-7; TRBD2 might be the D (5 bases). The CDR3 totals 16 residues. The V gene's germline CDR1 is LGHNA and CDR2 YSLEER. The ends were cut back, 0 bases at V and 0 bases at J, with 12 bases in the middle. CDR3 amino acids: CASSQEREFSSYEQYF. The CDR3 coding sequence is TGCGCCAGCAGCCAAGAAAGGGAGTTCAGCTCCTACGAGCAGTACTTC.

This clone appeared a single time. The gene calls are TRBV27 and TRBJ2-1; 11 bases are shared with TRBD2. In germline, CDR1 is MNHEY, CDR2 SMNVEV (reference sequence). V trimming: 5 bases; J trimming: 0 bases; junction bases outside the gene matches: 3. CDR3 size: 16 residues. This CDR3 reads CASSRTSGPSYNEQFF. As DNA, the CDR3 is TGTGCCAGCAGTAGGACTAGCGGGCCCTCCTACAATGAGCAGTTCTTC.

This clone was observed a single time. CDR3 bases: TGTGCCAGCAGCGTAGGTGGGTTCACAAAAACTGAAGCTTTCTTT. Translated, it gives CASSVGGFTKTEAFF. The gene calls are TRBV9 and TRBJ1-1; the D is unclear. Germline CDR1 and CDR2: SGDLS and YYNGEE. V lost 0 bases and J lost 5, with 14 bases in between. This CDR3 spans 15 amino acids.

In the case of this clone: This same CDR3 is encoded by further DNA sequences in the sample. The chain recombines TRBV27 with TRBJ2-7; 7 bases agree with TRBD1. Germline V gene lookup returns CDR1 MNHEY and CDR2 SMNVEV (reference sequence). The CDR3 has 13 residues. V gave up 5 bases and J gave up 3 bases; unmatched junction bases: 4. This chain's CDR3 is CASSLRTGYEQYF. CDR3 nucleotide sequence: TGTGCCAGCAGTCTTCGGACAGGCTACGAGCAGTACTTC.

The V call is TRBV21-1, the J call TRBJ1-5. TRBV21-1 is classified as a pseudogene. The CDR3 has 15 amino acids. The chain's CDR3 is CASSNLMDSNQPQHF. The CDR3 nucleotides read TGTGCCAGCAGCAATCTGATGGACAGCAATCAGCCCCAGCATTTT.

Only one count was recorded for this clone. V gene TRBV6-5 combines with J gene TRBJ1-4; no definite D call. This CDR3 is built from 14 residues. V gave up 4 bases and J gave up 0 bases, with 6 bases separating them. Germline V gene lookup returns CDR1 MNHEY and CDR2 SVGAGI. CDR3 bases: TGTGCCAGCAGTTCCACCGCAACTAATGAAAAACTGTTTTTT. This gives the protein CASSSTATNEKLFF.

Comment on this clone: This specimen includes other DNA sequences encoding the same CDR3. The chain carries TRBV5-4 and TRBJ1-1; D is unclear. CDR1 is SGHNT, CDR2 YYREEE, per germline (reference sequence). This CDR3 has 11 amino acids. Trimming shortened V by 0 bases and J by 8 bases, and 5 bases separated the two germline ends. CDR3 loop: CASSLGQEAFF. CDR3 sequence (DNA): TGTGCCAGCAGCTTGGGGCAGGAAGCTTTCTTT.

The chain joins TRBV30 to TRBJ2-7; D possibly corresponds to TRBD2 (5 bases). This CDR3 region has 13 residues. Trimming cost V 7 bases and J 1 base, with 14 bases left between them. Germline V gives CDR1 GTSNPN, CDR2 SVGIG (reference sequence). The CDR3 sequence: CAFHGIQSYEQYF. CDR3 DNA sequence: TGTGCCTTTCACGGGATCCAGTCCTACGAGCAGTACTTC.

This clone was seen a single time. The chain uses TRBV6-1 and TRBJ1-1; D remains unclear. V lost 0 bases and J lost 8, with 10 bases in between. Germline V CDR1 and CDR2: MNHNS, SASEGT. The CDR3 covers 13 residues. The CDR3 DNA is TGTGCCAGCAGTGAAGCGCCCCGGAGGGAAGCTTTCTTT. Translating it yields CASSEAPRREAFF.

V and J are TRBV27 and TRBJ2-7; D remains unclear. From germline, CDR1 is MNHEY and CDR2 SMNVEV (reference sequence). This CDR3 spans 12 amino acids. The V end lost 2 bases, the J end lost 7 bases, and 9 bases lay between the germline ends. As DNA, the CDR3 is TGTGCCAGCAGTTTACCTTATGGGGAGCAGTACTTC. As protein: CASSLPYGEQYF.

The chain has TRBV10-2 and TRBJ2-1, with 9 bases fitting TRBD1. V was pared by 6 bases and J by 6 bases, with 9 bases of the junction left unmatched. The germline V gene has CDR1 WSHSY and CDR2 SAAADI. The CDR3 runs to 15 residues. As DNA, the CDR3 is TGCGCCAGCAGCCCCCTCGGGACAGGGATCAATGAGCAGTTCTTC. This encodes CASSPLGTGINEQFF.

The rearrangement joins TRBV19 to TRBJ2-7; 9 bases are shared with TRBD1. The CDR3 has 18 residues. Germline-derived CDR1 and CDR2 are LNHDA and SQIVND (reference sequence). V was clipped by 3 bases and J by 3 bases; unmatched bases: 15. The CDR3 spells CASSIHPPYGTGSYEQYF. The DNA of the CDR3 is TGTGCCAGTAGTATCCATCCCCCTTACGGGACAGGGAGCTACGAGCAGTACTTC.

The chain combines TRBV7-9 with TRBJ2-3, with 7 bases fitting TRBD1. J was trimmed by 4 bases and V by 6 bases; bases with no gene match: 4. The length of the CDR3 is 13 residues. Germline values: CDR1 SEHNR, CDR2 FQNEAQ (reference sequence). The CDR3 loop reads CASRFRGPDTQYF. For the CDR3, the DNA is TGTGCCAGCAGATTTAGGGGGCCAGATACGCAGTATTTT.

V gene TRBV6-5 combines with J gene TRBJ2-5; D remains unclear. CDR1 MNHEY and CDR2 SVGAGI come from the germline V gene. With 2 bases removed from V and 0 bases from J, the gap between germline ends came to 7 bases. CDR3 size: 14 residues. DNA of the CDR3: TGTGCCAGCAGTTACGGTCGTTACCAAGAGACCCAGTACTTC. Protein sequence: CASSYGRYQETQYF.

The rearrangement joins TRBV13 to TRBJ2-7; D call uncertain. Trimming stripped 3 bases from V and 1 base from J, with 10 bases between. The CDR3 has 14 amino acids. In germline, CDR1 is PRHDT, CDR2 FYEKMQ (reference sequence). CDR3: CASSFGAQSYEQYF. CDR3 nucleotide sequence: TGTGCCAGCAGCTTTGGAGCGCAGTCCTACGAGCAGTACTTC.

The J gene is TRBJ2-7, the V gene TRBV6-5; TRBD1 matches 7 bases. Germline CDR1 and CDR2: MNHEY and SVGAGI. The CDR3 covers 14 residues. V shed 2 bases and J 5 bases; nucleotides not matched to a gene: 6. The CDR3 sequence is CASSYSQGVNEQYF. The CDR3 DNA is TGTGCCAGCAGTTACAGTCAGGGGGTAAACGAGCAGTACTTC.

The gene calls are TRBV4-1 and TRBJ1-1; 7 positions match TRBD1. The CDR3 has 17 residues. The V gene end was trimmed by 0 bases and the J gene end by 0 bases; junction bases not matched to a gene: 7. Germline V lookup: CDR1 MGHRA, CDR2 YSYEKL. The CDR3 reads CASSQDRGTVMNTEAFF. Written as DNA, the CDR3 is TGCGCCAGCAGCCAAGATAGGGGGACAGTCATGAACACTGAAGCTTTCTTT.